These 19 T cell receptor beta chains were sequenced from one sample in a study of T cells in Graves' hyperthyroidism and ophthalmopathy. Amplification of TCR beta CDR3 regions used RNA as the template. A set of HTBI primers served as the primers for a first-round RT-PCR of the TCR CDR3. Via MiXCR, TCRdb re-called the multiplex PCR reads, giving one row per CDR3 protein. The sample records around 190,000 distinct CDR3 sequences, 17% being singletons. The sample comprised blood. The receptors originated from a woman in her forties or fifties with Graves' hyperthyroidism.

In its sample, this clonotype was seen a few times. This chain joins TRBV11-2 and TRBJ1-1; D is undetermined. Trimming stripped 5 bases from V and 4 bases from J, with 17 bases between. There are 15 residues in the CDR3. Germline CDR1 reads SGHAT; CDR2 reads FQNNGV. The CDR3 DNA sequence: TGTGCCAGCAGCCCTCGACCCTTGGGTAGCACTGAAGCTTTCTTT. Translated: CASSPRPLGSTEAFF.

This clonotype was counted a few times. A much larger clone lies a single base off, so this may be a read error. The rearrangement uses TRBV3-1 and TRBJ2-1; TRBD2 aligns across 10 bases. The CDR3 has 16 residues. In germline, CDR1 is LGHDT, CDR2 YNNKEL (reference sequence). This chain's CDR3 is CASKLAGPSSYNEQSF. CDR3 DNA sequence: TGTGCCAGCAAACTAGCGGGACCAAGCTCCTACAATGAGCAGTCCTTC.

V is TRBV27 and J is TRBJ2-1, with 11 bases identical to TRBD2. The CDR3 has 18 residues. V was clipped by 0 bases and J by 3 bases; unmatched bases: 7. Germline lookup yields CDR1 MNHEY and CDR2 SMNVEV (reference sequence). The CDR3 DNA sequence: TGTGCCAGCAGTTTATCGGCGACTAGCGGGACGCTCTACAATGAGCAGTTCTTC. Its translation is CASSLSATSGTLYNEQFF.

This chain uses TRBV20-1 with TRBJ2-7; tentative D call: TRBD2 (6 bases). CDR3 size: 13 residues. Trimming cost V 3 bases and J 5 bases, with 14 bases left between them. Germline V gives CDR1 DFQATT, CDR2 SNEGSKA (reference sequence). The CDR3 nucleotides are TGCAGTGCTAGCTGGGGGGTGGCCGACGAGCAGTACTTC. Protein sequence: CSASWGVADEQYF.

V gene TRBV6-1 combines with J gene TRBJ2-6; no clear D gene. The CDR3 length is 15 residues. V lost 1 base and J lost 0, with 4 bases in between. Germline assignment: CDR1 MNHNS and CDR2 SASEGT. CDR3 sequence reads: CASSEGNSGANVLTF. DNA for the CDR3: TGTGCCAGCAGTGAAGGCAACTCTGGGGCCAACGTCCTGACTTTC.

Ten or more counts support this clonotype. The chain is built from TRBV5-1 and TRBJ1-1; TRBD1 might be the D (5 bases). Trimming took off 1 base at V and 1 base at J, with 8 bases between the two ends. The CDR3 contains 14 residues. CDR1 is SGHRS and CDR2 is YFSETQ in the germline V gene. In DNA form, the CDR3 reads TGCGCCAGCAGCTTGAGGCAGGGGAACACTGAAGCTTTCTTT. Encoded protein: CASSLRQGNTEAFF. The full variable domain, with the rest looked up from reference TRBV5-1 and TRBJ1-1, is KAGVTQTPRYLIKTRGQQVTLSCSPISGHRSVSWYQQTPGQGLQFLFEYFSETQRNKGNFPGRFSGRQFSNSRSEMNVSTLELGDSALYLCASSLRQGNTEAFFGQGTRLTVV.

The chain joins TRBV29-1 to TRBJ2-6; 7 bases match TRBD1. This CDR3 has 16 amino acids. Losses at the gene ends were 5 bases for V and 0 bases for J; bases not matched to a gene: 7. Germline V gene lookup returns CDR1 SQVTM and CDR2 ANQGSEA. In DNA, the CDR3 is TGCAGCGTTAGGGACAGCGTCTTCTCTGGGGCCAACGTCCTGACTTTC. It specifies CSVRDSVFSGANVLTF. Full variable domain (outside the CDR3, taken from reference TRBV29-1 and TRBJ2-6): SAVISQKPSRDICQRGTSLTIQCQVDSQVTMMFWYRQQPGQSLTLIATANQGSEATYESGFVIDKFPISRPNLTFSTLTVSNMSPEDSSIYLCSVRDSVFSGANVLTFGAGSRLTVL.

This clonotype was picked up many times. This chain's CDR3 is CASSLSQGSSETQYF. The CDR3 DNA reads as TGTGCCAGCAGTTTATCGCAGGGTTCCTCAGAGACCCAGTACTTC. The rearrangement joins TRBV27 to TRBJ2-5, with D tentatively TRBD1 (5 bases). In germline, CDR1 is MNHEY, CDR2 SMNVEV (reference sequence). The CDR3 loop spans 15 amino acids. V was clipped by 0 bases and J by 4 bases, with 12 bases between them.

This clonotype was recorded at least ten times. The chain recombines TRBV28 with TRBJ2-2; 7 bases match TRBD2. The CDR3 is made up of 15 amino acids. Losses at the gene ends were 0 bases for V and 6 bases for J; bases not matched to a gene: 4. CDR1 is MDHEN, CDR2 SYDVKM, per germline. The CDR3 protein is CASSLWGRGAGELFF. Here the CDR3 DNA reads TGTGCCAGCAGTTTATGGGGGAGGGGCGCCGGGGAGCTGTTTTTT.

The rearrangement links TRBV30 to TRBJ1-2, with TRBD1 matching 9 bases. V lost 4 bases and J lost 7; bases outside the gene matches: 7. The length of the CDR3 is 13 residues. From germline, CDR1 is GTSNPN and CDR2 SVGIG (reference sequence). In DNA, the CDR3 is TGTGCCTGGATCAGGGGACAGGGTACTGGCTACACCTTC. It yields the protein CAWIRGQGTGYTF.

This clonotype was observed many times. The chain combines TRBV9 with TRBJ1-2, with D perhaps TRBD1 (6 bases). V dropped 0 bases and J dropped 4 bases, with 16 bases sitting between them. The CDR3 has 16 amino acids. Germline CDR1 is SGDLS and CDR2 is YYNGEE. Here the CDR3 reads CASSVATGGATYGYTF. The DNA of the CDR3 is TGTGCCAGCAGCGTAGCTACCGGGGGGGCTACCTATGGCTACACCTTC.

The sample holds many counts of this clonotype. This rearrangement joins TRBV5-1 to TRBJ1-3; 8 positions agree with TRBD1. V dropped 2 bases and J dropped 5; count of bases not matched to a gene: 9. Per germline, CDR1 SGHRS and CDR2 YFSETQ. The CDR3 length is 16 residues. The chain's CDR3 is CASSFSGQGGRNTIYF. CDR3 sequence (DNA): TGCGCCAGCAGCTTTTCTGGACAGGGTGGAAGAAACACCATATATTTT.

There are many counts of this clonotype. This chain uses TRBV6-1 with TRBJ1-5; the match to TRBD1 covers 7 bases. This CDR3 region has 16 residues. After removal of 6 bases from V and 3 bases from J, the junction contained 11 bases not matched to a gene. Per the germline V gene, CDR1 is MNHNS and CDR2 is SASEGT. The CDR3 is CASRVNPTGINQPQHF. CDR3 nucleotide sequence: TGTGCCAGCAGGGTCAACCCGACAGGGATCAATCAGCCCCAGCATTTT.

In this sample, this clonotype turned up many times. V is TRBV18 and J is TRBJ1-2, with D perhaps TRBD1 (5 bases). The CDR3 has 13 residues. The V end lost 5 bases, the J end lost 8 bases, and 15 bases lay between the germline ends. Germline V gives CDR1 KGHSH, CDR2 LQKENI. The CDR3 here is CASSANRDAGYTF. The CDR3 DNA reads TGTGCCAGCTCAGCCAACCGGGACGCCGGCTACACCTTC.

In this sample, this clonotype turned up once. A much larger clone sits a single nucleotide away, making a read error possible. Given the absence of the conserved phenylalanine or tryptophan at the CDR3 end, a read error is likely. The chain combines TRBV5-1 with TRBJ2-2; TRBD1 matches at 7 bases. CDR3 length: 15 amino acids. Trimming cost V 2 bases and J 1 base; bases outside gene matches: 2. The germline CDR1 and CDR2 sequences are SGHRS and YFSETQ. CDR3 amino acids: CASSLWTGNTGELFL. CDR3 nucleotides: TGCGCCAGCAGCTTATGGACAGGGAACACCGGGGAGCTGTTTCTT.

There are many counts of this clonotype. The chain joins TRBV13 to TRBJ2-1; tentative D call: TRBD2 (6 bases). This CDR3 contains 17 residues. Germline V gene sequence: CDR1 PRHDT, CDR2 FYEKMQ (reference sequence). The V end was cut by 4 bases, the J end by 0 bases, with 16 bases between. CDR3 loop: CASSSNGGLGSYNEQFF. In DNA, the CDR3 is TGTGCCAGCAGCTCAAACGGGGGATTAGGCTCCTACAATGAGCAGTTCTTC. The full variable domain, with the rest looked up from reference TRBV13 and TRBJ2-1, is AAGVIQSPRHLIKEKRETATLKCYPIPRHDTVYWYQQGPGQDPQFLISFYEKMQSDKGSIPDRFSAQQFSDYHSELNMSSLELGDSALYFCASSSNGGLGSYNEQFFGPGTRLTVL.

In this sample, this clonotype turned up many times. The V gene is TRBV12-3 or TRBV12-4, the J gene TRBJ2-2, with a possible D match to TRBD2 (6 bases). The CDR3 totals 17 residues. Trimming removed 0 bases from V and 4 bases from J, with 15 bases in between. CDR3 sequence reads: CASSLALKGRFTGELFF. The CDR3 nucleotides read TGTGCCAGCAGTTTAGCGCTGAAGGGGAGGTTCACCGGGGAGCTGTTTTTT.

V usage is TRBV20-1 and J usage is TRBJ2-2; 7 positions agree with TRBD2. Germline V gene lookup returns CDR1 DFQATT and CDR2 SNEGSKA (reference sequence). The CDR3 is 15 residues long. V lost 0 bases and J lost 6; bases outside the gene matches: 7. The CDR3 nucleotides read TGCAGTGCTAGAGATAACGGGAGGCTGCCCGGGGAGCTGTTTTTT. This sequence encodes CSARDNGRLPGELFF.

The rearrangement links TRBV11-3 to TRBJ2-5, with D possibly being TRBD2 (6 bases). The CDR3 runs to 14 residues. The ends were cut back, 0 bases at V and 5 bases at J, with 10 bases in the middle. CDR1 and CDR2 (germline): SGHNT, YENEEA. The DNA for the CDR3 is TGTGCCAGCAGCTTAGAGGCGGGGCTGGAGACCCAGTACTTC. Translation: CASSLEAGLETQYF. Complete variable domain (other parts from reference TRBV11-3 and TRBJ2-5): EAGVVQSPRYKIIEKKQPVAFWCNPISGHNTLYWYLQNLGQGPELLIRYENEEAVDDSQLPKDRFSAERLKGVDSTLKIQPAELGDSAVYLCASSLEAGLETQYFGPGTRLLVL.